This T cell receptor (beta chain) stems from a study of early T cells in non-severe SARS-CoV-2 infection. This clonotype was counted many times. TCRdb reanalysed the 5' RACE reads using MiXCR and keeps one entry per CDR3 protein. The sample carries tens of thousands of distinct CDR3 sequences, 5.5% to 6.5% recorded once. The receptor comes from an adult who was a healthcare worker with PCR-confirmed SARS-CoV-2 infection or an uninfected control (not recorded which). The specimen sequenced was whole blood.

CDR3 DNA sequence: TGTGCCATCAGCCCCAGCGGGAGTTTATACGAGCAGTACTTC. It encodes CAISPSGSLYEQYF. The chain couples TRBV10-3 to TRBJ2-7; 8 nucleotides match TRBD2. Germline trimming cut 6 bases from V and 4 bases from J; bases unmatched to any gene: 8. Germline CDR1 and CDR2: ENHRY and SYGVKD. CDR3 length: 14 residues.